These 20 T cell receptor beta chains were sequenced from one sample in a study of blood T cell repertoires in COVID-19. The table came from immunoSEQ multiplex PCR; TCRdb's copy has only in-frame clones and leaves some out. Altogether roughly 330,000 clones are present, over 75% being singletons, with the ten largest covering under 11%. Source material: PBMCs or T cells enriched from blood (not recorded which). The source is a woman under 30 who had recovered from COVID-19.

The V gene is TRBV19, the J gene TRBJ2-2; weak D call: TRBD2 (6 bases). The CDR3 length is 15 residues. The V end was cut by 5 bases, the J end by 3 bases, with 13 bases between. Per the germline V gene, CDR1 is LNHDA and CDR2 is SQIVND (reference sequence). The CDR3 DNA reads TGTGCCAGTAGTGCCCACGGGAGTGACACCGGGGAGCTGTTTTTT. Protein product: CASSAHGSDTGELFF. Complete variable domain (other parts from reference TRBV19 and TRBJ2-2): DGGITQSPKYLFRKEGQNVTLSCEQNLNHDAMYWYRQDPGQGLRLIYYSQIVNDFQKGDIAEGYSVSREKKESFPLTVTSAQKNPTAFYLCASSAHGSDTGELFFGEGSRLTVL.

The V and J genes are TRBV2 and TRBJ2-5; D is undetermined. CDR3 length: 12 amino acids. The V end lost 7 bases, the J end lost 0 bases, and 6 bases lay between the germline ends. The germline V gene encodes CDR1 SNHLY and CDR2 FYNNEI. This CDR3 is CASIAYQETQYF. The CDR3 coding sequence is TGTGCCAGCATTGCGTACCAAGAGACCCAGTACTTC.

The rearrangement links TRBV7-2 to TRBJ1-2, with 9 bases identical to TRBD1. The CDR3 runs 16 residues. From germline, CDR1 is SGHTA and CDR2 FQGNSA. Trimming took 1 base from V and 4 from J; bases not matched to a gene: 7. CDR3 region: CASSLGGDRDGYGYTF. In nucleotides, the CDR3 is TGTGCCAGCAGCTTAGGGGGGGACAGGGATGGCTATGGCTACACCTTC. Full variable domain (missing parts from reference TRBV7-2 and TRBJ1-2): GAGVSQSPSNKVTEKGKDVELRCDPISGHTALYWYRQSLGQGLEFLIYFQGNSAPDKSGLPSDRFSAERTGGSVSTLTIQRTQQEDSAVYLCASSLGGDRDGYGYTFGSGTRLTVV.

The V call is TRBV28, the J call TRBJ2-3, with unresolved D. V lost 7 bases to trimming and J lost 8 bases, with 10 bases between them. CDR1 and CDR2 (germline): MDHEN, SYDVKM. CDR3 length: 11 residues. The CDR3, as DNA: TGTGCCAGCACCGCGACATGTACGCAGTATTTT. It translates to CASTATCTQYF.

V gene TRBV30 combines with J gene TRBJ1-4; a possible D gene is TRBD1 (6 bases). V dropped 5 bases and J dropped 2 bases, with 6 bases sitting between them. The V gene's germline CDR1 is GTSNPN and CDR2 SVGIG (reference sequence). The CDR3 is 12 amino acids. CDR3 loop: CAWGQTNEKLFF. In nucleotides, the CDR3 is TGTGCCTGGGGACAGACTAATGAAAAACTGTTTTTT.

This clone was seen a single time. The chain joins TRBV5-1 to TRBJ1-2, with 7 bases identical to TRBD1. Germline V gene lookup returns CDR1 SGHRS and CDR2 YFSETQ. With V trimmed by 4 bases and J by 5 bases, 14 bases remained unmatched. The CDR3 has 16 residues. For the CDR3, the DNA is TGCGCCAGCAGCCGGAACACCGGACAGGCCACATATGGCTACACCTTC. Translation gives CASSRNTGQATYGYTF.

DNA of the CDR3: TGCGCCAGCAGCTTGGGGGGCCTTGGCCGTGAAAAACTGTTTTTT. This gives the protein CASSLGGLGREKLFF. The rearrangement links TRBV5-1 to TRBJ1-4; maybe TRBD1 (5 bases). Per germline, CDR1 SGHRS and CDR2 YFSETQ. The V end lost 0 bases, the J end lost 7 bases, and 13 bases lay between the germline ends. This CDR3 has 15 residues.

V and J are TRBV5-1 and TRBJ2-1, with TRBD2 identical over 8 bases. Germline V CDR1 and CDR2: SGHRS, YFSETQ. The CDR3 loop spans 15 amino acids. The trim removed 1 base at V and 4 bases at J, leaving 4 bases unmatched. The chain's CDR3 is CASSLSSGSYNEQFF. The CDR3 bases are TGCGCCAGCAGCTTGAGCAGCGGGAGTTACAATGAGCAGTTCTTC. Full variable domain (rest looked up from reference TRBV5-1 and TRBJ2-1): KAGVTQTPRYLIKTRGQQVTLSCSPISGHRSVSWYQQTPGQGLQFLFEYFSETQRNKGNFPGRFSGRQFSNSRSEMNVSTLELGDSALYLCASSLSSGSYNEQFFGPGTRLTVL.

This chain uses TRBV18 with TRBJ1-1, with TRBD1 matching over 7 bases. Trimming took 3 bases from V and 0 from J; bases not matched to a gene: 4. The CDR3 extends over 15 amino acids. Germline CDR1 reads KGHSH; CDR2 reads LQKENI. CDR3 in amino acids: CASSPSTGLNTEAFF. In nucleotides, the CDR3 is TGTGCCAGCTCACCGTCGACAGGGCTGAACACTGAAGCTTTCTTT.

This clone was counted a single time. CDR3 amino acids: CASSTGDTEAFF. CDR3 sequence (DNA): TGTGCCAGTAGCACGGGGGACACTGAAGCTTTCTTT. The chain employs TRBV19 and TRBJ1-1; D possibly corresponds to TRBD1 (5 bases). Per the germline V gene, CDR1 is LNHDA and CDR2 is SQIVND (reference sequence). This CDR3 region has 12 residues. Trimming took off 6 bases at V and 3 bases at J, with 8 bases between the two ends.

The rearrangement links TRBV4-1 to TRBJ1-5; possibly TRBD1 for D (6 bases). The CDR3 consists of 19 residues. V was clipped by 1 base and J by 2 bases, with 21 bases between them. Germline assignment: CDR1 MGHRA and CDR2 YSYEKL. CDR3 sequence: CASSQVEQGIPKGNQPQHF. The CDR3 bases are TGCGCCAGCAGCCAAGTAGAGCAGGGGATTCCCAAGGGCAATCAGCCCCAGCATTTT.

The V call is TRBV4-1, the J call TRBJ1-5; D perhaps matches TRBD1 (5 bases). The ends were cut back, 6 bases at V and 1 base at J, with 10 bases in the middle. Germline loops: CDR1 MGHRA, CDR2 YSYEKL. The CDR3 loop spans 14 amino acids. CDR3 DNA: TGCGCCAGCAGTCCGGGGGGGAGCAATCAGCCCCAGCATTTT. Translation gives CASSPGGSNQPQHF.

The chain couples TRBV11-3 to TRBJ2-1; D gene unclear. V dropped 1 base and J dropped 9 bases, with 10 bases sitting between them. CDR1 is SGHNT and CDR2 is YENEEA in the germline V gene. There are 13 residues in the CDR3. The CDR3 nucleotides are TGTGCCAGCAGCTTAGGGCCAAGAAGTGAGCAGTTCTTC. Amino acid sequence: CASSLGPRSEQFF.

In its sample, this clone was seen once. This chain links TRBV19 with TRBJ1-3; D remains unclear. Germline values: CDR1 LNHDA, CDR2 SQIVND (reference sequence). With 4 bases removed from V and 4 bases from J, the gap between germline ends came to 20 bases. The CDR3 extends over 17 amino acids. Written as DNA, the CDR3 is TGTGCCAGTAGTAAGTTGCGGGAACGCTCCCCCGGAAACACCATATATTTT. Translated, it gives CASSKLRERSPGNTIYF.

The CDR3 region has the DNA TGTGCCAGCAGACCTTGGTTGGGAGGGCCGAACACCGGGGAGCTGTTTTTT. Protein sequence: CASRPWLGGPNTGELFF. V usage is TRBV28 and J usage is TRBJ2-2; 7 positions match TRBD2. Germline CDR1 MDHEN, CDR2 SYDVKM. This CDR3 spans 17 amino acids. The ends lost 6 bases at V and 0 bases at J; junction bases unmatched: 10.

This clone came up a few times. The rearrangement links TRBV5-1 to TRBJ2-1, with D possibly matching TRBD2 (6 bases). Germline loops: CDR1 SGHRS, CDR2 YFSETQ. V was trimmed by 4 bases and J by 5 bases, leaving 10 bases between them. This CDR3 comprises 13 residues. The CDR3, as DNA: TGCGCCAGCAGCGCGGGACTCCACAATGAGCAGTTCTTC. As protein: CASSAGLHNEQFF.

The chain recombines TRBV5-1 with TRBJ2-2, with 8 bases matching TRBD1. Unmatched junction bases numbered 1, after V lost 2 bases and J lost 1 base. Germline V CDR1 and CDR2: SGHRS, YFSETQ. The CDR3 totals 15 residues. The CDR3 DNA is TGCGCCAGCAGCTTACAGGGGGGGAACACCGGGGAGCTGTTTTTT. Protein sequence: CASSLQGGNTGELFF.

This clone has more than one count but fewer than ten. The V call is TRBV9, the J call TRBJ2-1; 10 nucleotides agree with TRBD1. The CDR3 contains 16 residues. V lost 4 bases, J lost 2 bases, and 6 bases stayed unmatched. Germline values: CDR1 SGDLS, CDR2 YYNGEE. CDR3 amino acids: CASSIRGQGAYNEQFF. Here the CDR3 DNA reads TGTGCCAGCAGCATCCGAGGACAGGGGGCCTACAATGAGCAGTTCTTC.

The genes are TRBV5-1 and TRBJ1-2; D possibly corresponds to TRBD1 (6 bases). This CDR3 spans 16 amino acids. V lost 2 bases, J lost 2 bases, and 16 bases lay in between. The germline gives CDR1 SGHRS, CDR2 YFSETQ. CDR3 nucleotide sequence: TGCGCCAGCAGCTTCGGCAAGGGACACGGCAACTATGGCTACACCTTC. Its protein product is CASSFGKGHGNYGYTF.

The V and J genes are TRBV7-8 and TRBJ2-7, with 8 positions matching TRBD1. In germline, CDR1 is SGHVS, CDR2 FQNEAQ. The CDR3 is made up of 15 amino acids. The J segment lost 1 base and the V segment lost 6 bases, leaving 8 bases of the junction unmatched. The chain's CDR3 is CASRVHQGASYEQYF. The CDR3 DNA reads as TGTGCCAGCAGAGTCCATCAGGGGGCATCCTACGAGCAGTACTTC.